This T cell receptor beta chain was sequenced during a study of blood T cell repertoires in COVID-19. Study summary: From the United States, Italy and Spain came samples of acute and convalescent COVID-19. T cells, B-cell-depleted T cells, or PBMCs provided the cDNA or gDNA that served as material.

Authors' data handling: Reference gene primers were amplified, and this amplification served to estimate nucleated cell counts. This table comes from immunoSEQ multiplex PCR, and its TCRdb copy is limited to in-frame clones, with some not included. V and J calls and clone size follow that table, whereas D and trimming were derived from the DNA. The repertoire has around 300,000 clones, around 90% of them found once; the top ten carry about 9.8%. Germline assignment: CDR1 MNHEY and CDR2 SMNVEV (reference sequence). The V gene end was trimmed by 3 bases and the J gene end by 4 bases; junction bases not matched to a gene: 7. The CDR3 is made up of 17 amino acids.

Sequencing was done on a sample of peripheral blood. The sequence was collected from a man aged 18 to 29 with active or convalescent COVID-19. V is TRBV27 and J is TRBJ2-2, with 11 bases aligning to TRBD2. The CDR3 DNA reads TGTGCCAGCAGTTTGACTAGCGGGGTTATGAGCACCGGGGAGCTGTTTTTT. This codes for CASSLTSGVMSTGELFF.